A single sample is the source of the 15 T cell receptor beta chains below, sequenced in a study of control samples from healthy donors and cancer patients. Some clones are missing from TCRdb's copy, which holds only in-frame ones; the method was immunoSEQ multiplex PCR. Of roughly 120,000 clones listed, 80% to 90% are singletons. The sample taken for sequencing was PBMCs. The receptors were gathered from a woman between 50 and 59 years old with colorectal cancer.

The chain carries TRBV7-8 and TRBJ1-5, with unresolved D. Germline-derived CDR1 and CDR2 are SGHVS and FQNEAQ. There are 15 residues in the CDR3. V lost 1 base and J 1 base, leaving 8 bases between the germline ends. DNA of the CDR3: TGTGCCAGCAGCTTAGGCCGCATAAGCAATCAGCCCCAGCATTTT. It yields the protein CASSLGRISNQPQHF.

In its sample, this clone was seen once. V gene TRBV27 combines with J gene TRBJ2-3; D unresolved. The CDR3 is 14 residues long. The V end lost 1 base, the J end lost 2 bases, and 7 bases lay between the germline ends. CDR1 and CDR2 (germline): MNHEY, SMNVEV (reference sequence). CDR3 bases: TGTGCCAGCAGTTTATTACCCGCCACAGATACGCAGTATTTT. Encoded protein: CASSLLPATDTQYF.

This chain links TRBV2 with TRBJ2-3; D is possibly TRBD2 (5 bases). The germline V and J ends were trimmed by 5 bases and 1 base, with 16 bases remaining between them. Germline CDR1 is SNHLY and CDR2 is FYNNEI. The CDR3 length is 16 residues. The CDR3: CASSTGNQFGTDTQYF. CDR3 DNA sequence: TGTGCCAGCAGTACCGGGAATCAATTCGGCACAGATACGCAGTATTTT. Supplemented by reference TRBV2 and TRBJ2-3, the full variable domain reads EPEVTQTPSHQVTQMGQEVILRCVPISNHLYFYWYRQILGQKVEFLVSFYNNEISEKSEIFDDQFSVERPDGSNFTLKIRSTKLEDSAMYFCASSTGNQFGTDTQYFGPGTRLTVL.

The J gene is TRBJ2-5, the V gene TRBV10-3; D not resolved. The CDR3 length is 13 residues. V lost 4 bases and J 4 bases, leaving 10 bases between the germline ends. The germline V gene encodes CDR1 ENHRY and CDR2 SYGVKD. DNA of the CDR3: TGTGCCATCAGTGTGGGCGGTCGAGAGACCCAGTACTTC. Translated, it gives CAISVGGRETQYF.

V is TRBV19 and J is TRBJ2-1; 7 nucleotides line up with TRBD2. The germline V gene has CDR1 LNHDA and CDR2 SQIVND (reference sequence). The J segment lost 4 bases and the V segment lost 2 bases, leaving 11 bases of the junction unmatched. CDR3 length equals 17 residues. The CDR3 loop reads CASSITGRGSPYNEQFF. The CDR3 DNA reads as TGTGCCAGTAGTATAACGGGCCGCGGGAGCCCATACAATGAGCAGTTCTTC.

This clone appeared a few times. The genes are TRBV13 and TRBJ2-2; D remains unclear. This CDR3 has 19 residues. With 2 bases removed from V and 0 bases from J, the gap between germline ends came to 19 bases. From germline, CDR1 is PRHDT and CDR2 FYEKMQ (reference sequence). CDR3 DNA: TGTGCCAGCAGCTTAAGGTTGTCGGTGTGGACCGCGAACACCGGGGAGCTGTTTTTT. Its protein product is CASSLRLSVWTANTGELFF.

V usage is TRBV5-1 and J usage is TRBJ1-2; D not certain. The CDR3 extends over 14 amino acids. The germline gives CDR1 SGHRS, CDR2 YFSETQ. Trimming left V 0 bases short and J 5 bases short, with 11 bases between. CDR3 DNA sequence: TGCGCCAGCAGCTTGGAGGTGGTAGTATATGGCTACACCTTC. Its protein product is CASSLEVVVYGYTF.

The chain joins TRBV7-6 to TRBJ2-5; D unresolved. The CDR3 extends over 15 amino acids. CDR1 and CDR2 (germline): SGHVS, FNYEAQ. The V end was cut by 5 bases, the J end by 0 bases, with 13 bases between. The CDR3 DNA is TGTGCCAGCAGCCGGCGTCGGAGCGACCAAGAGACCCAGTACTTC. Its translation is CASSRRRSDQETQYF.

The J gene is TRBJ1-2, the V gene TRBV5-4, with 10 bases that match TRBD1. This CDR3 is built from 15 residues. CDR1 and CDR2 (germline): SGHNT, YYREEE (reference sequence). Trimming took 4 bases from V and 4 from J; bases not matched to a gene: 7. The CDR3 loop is CASSPGTGDVYGYTF. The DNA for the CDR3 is TGTGCCAGCAGCCCCGGGACAGGGGATGTCTATGGCTACACCTTC.

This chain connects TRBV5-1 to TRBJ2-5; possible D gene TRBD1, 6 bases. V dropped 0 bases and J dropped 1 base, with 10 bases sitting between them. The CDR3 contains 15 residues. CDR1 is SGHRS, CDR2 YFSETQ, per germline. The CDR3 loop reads CASSLAGTFQETQYF. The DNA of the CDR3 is TGCGCCAGCAGCTTGGCCGGGACATTCCAAGAGACCCAGTACTTC.

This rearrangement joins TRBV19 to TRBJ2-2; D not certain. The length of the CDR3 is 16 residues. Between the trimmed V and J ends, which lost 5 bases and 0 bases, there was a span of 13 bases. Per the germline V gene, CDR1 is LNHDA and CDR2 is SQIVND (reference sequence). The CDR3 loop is CASSRTPFANTGELFF. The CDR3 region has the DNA TGTGCCAGTAGTCGCACTCCATTCGCGAACACCGGGGAGCTGTTTTTT. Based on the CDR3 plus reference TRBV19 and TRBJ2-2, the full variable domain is DGGITQSPKYLFRKEGQNVTLSCEQNLNHDAMYWYRQDPGQGLRLIYYSQIVNDFQKGDIAEGYSVSREKKESFPLTVTSAQKNPTAFYLCASSRTPFANTGELFFGEGSRLTVL.

The CDR3 nucleotides are TGTGCCAGCAGCTCGACGTCGCGGACCCAGTACTTC. This gives the protein CASSSTSRTQYF. This chain joins TRBV11-2 and TRBJ2-5; D unresolved. CDR3 size: 12 residues. CDR1 and CDR2 from the germline V gene are SGHAT and FQNNGV. Trimming pared 4 bases from V and 7 bases from J, leaving 10 bases between.

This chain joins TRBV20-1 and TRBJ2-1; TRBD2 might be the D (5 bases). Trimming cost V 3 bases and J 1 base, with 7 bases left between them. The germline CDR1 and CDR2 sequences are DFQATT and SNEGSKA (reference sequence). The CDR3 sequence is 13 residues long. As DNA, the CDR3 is TGCAGTGCTAGTACTAGTTCCTACAATGAGCAGTTCTTC. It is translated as CSASTSSYNEQFF.

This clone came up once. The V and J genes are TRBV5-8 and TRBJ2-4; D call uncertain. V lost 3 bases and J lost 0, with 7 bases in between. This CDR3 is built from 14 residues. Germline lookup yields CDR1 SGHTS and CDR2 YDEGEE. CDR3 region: CASSSLLAKNIQYF. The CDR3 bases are TGTGCCAGCAGCTCTCTATTAGCCAAAAACATTCAGTACTTC.

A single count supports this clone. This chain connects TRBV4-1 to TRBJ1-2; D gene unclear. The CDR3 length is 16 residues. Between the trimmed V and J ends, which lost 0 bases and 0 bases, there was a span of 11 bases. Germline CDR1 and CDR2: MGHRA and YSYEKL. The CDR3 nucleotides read TGCGCCAGCAGCCAAGATTCACAACCTTCTAACTATGGCTACACCTTC. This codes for CASSQDSQPSNYGYTF.